The 17 T cell receptor beta chains below were found in one sample sequenced in a study of a mutant IDH1 vaccine in newly diagnosed glioma. These receptors have no known antigen. Time point defined: week 35, safety follow-up. With topical imiquimod, each dose of the vaccine consisted of 300 ug of mutant IDH1 20-mer peptide. TCRdb's table, derived via immunoSEQ multiplex PCR, lists solely in-frame clones and lacks some. The sample includes tens of thousands of clones, more than 75% of them seen just once. This specimen consisted of PBMCs, obtained from a glioma patient whose treatment included an IDH1 peptide vaccine. The receptors come from a man aged 45-65 years with glioma.

This chain joins TRBV7-2 and TRBJ2-7; D remains ambiguous. The V end lost 4 bases, the J end lost 3 bases, and 10 bases lay between the germline ends. The CDR3 covers 13 residues. Looked up from germline, CDR1 is SGHTA and CDR2 is FQGNSA. The CDR3 DNA reads as TGTGCCAGCAGCTCACGGCAGGACTACGAGCAGTACTTC. Translating gives CASSSRQDYEQYF.

Here the CDR3 reads CASTGTLVDQPQHF. The CDR3 DNA follows: TGTGCCAGCACCGGGACATTGGTTGATCAGCCCCAGCATTTT. The chain combines TRBV6-1 with TRBJ1-5; D perhaps matches TRBD1 (6 bases). The CDR3 is made up of 14 amino acids. V was clipped by 7 bases and J by 5 bases, with 15 bases between them. Germline V gene sequence: CDR1 MNHNS, CDR2 SASEGT.

This clone was observed once. V is TRBV6-1 and J is TRBJ1-1; D gene uncertain. V gave up 2 bases and J gave up 7 bases, with 5 bases separating them. Looked up from germline, CDR1 is MNHNS and CDR2 is SASEGT. The CDR3 has 11 amino acids. The CDR3 loop is CASSERVEAFF. Written as DNA, the CDR3 is TGTGCCAGCAGTGAACGCGTTGAAGCTTTCTTT.

The chain is built from TRBV5-1 and TRBJ2-7; 7 bases map to TRBD2. The CDR3 spans 15 residues. V dropped 0 bases and J dropped 2; count of bases not matched to a gene: 5. Germline-derived CDR1 and CDR2 are SGHRS and YFSETQ. CDR3 DNA: TGCGCCAGCAGCTTGGTCTCAGGGAGGGCCTACGAGCAGTACTTC. Protein sequence: CASSLVSGRAYEQYF.

The chain links TRBV11-2 to TRBJ1-4; 7 nucleotides agree with TRBD1. Trimming removed 6 bases from V and 8 bases from J; junction bases left unmatched: 9. Germline V gives CDR1 SGHAT, CDR2 FQNNGV. The CDR3 totals 14 residues. The CDR3 here is CASRDNRGGEKLFF. Written as DNA, the CDR3 is TGTGCCAGCAGGGATAACAGGGGAGGAGAAAAACTGTTTTTT.

V usage is TRBV5-1 and J usage is TRBJ2-3; 10 bases align to TRBD2. The CDR3 length is 15 residues. After removal of 7 bases from V and 2 bases from J, the junction contained 7 bases not matched to a gene. Germline V gives CDR1 SGHRS, CDR2 YFSETQ. The CDR3, as DNA: TGCGCCAGCTTCCTAGCGGGGGCCCACACAGATACGCAGTATTTT. Translation gives CASFLAGAHTDTQYF.

The chain is built from TRBV5-1 and TRBJ1-2, with 11 bases identical to TRBD1. V trimming: 6 bases; J trimming: 4 bases; junction bases outside the gene matches: 5. Germline values: CDR1 SGHRS, CDR2 YFSETQ. The CDR3 has 14 residues. The CDR3 DNA reads as TGCGCCAGCACTCCGGGACAGGGGGGCTATGGCTACACCTTC. Amino acid sequence: CASTPGQGGYGYTF.

The CDR3 region has the DNA TGTGCCTGGAGTGGGGGGGGGTACGAGCAGTACTTC. It specifies CAWSGGGYEQYF. V gene TRBV30 combines with J gene TRBJ2-7, with 7 positions matching TRBD2. The CDR3 totals 12 residues. J was trimmed by 4 bases and V by 1 base; bases with no gene match: 1. CDR1 is GTSNPN and CDR2 is SVGIG in the germline V gene (reference sequence).

The chain links TRBV2 to TRBJ1-6; 7 positions agree with TRBD1. V lost 10 bases and J lost 7; bases outside the gene matches: 7. CDR1 SNHLY and CDR2 FYNNEI come from the germline V gene. There are 13 residues in the CDR3. CDR3 sequence reads: CANLRDRNSPLHF. Written as DNA, the CDR3 is TGTGCCAACCTACGGGACAGAAATTCACCCCTCCACTTT.

The chain is built from TRBV7-2 and TRBJ2-7; 9 nucleotides align to TRBD2. Germline V gives CDR1 SGHTA, CDR2 FQGNSA. V was pared by 1 base and J by 7 bases, with 8 bases of the junction left unmatched. CDR3 size: 15 residues. The CDR3: CASSLEAGGSREQYF. CDR3 DNA sequence: TGTGCCAGCAGCTTAGAGGCGGGAGGGTCGAGGGAGCAGTACTTC.

This chain links TRBV25-1 with TRBJ1-2; a weak D match, TRBD1 (5 bases). V lost 5 bases to trimming and J lost 0 bases, with 7 bases between them. This CDR3 spans 13 amino acids. CDR1 and CDR2 from the germline V gene are MGHDK and SYGVNS. In DNA form, the CDR3 reads TGTGCCAGCAGTAGGGGAACTAACTATGGCTACACCTTC. Translation gives CASSRGTNYGYTF.

The rearrangement uses TRBV7-6 and TRBJ2-2, with no clear D. V was clipped by 5 bases and J by 2 bases, with 6 bases between them. This CDR3 is 13 amino acids long. CDR1 and CDR2 from the germline V gene are SGHVS and FNYEAQ. This CDR3 is CASSEKNTGELFF. Here the CDR3 DNA reads TGTGCCAGCAGCGAAAAAAACACCGGGGAGCTGTTTTTT.

The V gene is TRBV6-6, the J gene TRBJ2-7; no clear D gene. This CDR3 has 12 amino acids. Germline V lookup: CDR1 MNHNY, CDR2 SVGAGI (reference sequence). Trimming took off 4 bases at V and 6 bases at J, with 10 bases between the two ends. The CDR3 DNA follows: TGTGCCAGCAGTTCCCGTTTTGGCGAGCAGTACTTC. This encodes CASSSRFGEQYF.

The V gene is TRBV5-4, the J gene TRBJ2-1; 12 nucleotides match TRBD2. Unmatched junction bases numbered 8, after V lost 10 bases and J lost 3 bases. The CDR3 spans 15 residues. Germline V CDR1 and CDR2: SGHNT, YYREEE (reference sequence). The CDR3 DNA is TGTGCCTGCGGACTAGCGGGGAAATACTACAATGAGCAGTTCTTC. Translated, it gives CACGLAGKYYNEQFF.

CDR3 protein: CATGTKLGEQYF. CDR3 nucleotide sequence: TGTGCCACCGGGACCAAGTTGGGCGAGCAGTACTTC. V usage is TRBV2 and J usage is TRBJ2-7; either TRBD1 or TRBD2 may supply D (5 bases each). Germline V CDR1 and CDR2: SNHLY, FYNNEI. This CDR3 is 12 amino acids long. V was clipped by 10 bases and J by 6 bases, with 16 bases between them.

V gene TRBV28 combines with J gene TRBJ1-2, with D possibly TRBD1 on 5 matching bases. The CDR3 is 14 residues long. CDR1 MDHEN and CDR2 SYDVKM come from the germline V gene. Trimming removed 2 bases at V and 7 bases at J, with 14 bases between. CDR3 amino acids: CASSLAPGLGGYTF. The CDR3 coding sequence is TGTGCCAGCAGTTTAGCTCCGGGACTAGGTGGCTACACCTTC.

The chain recombines TRBV5-6 with TRBJ1-2; D is ambiguous. V lost 5 bases to trimming and J lost 3 bases, with 8 bases between them. This CDR3 contains 12 residues. Germline V gene lookup returns CDR1 SGHDT and CDR2 YYEEEE. The CDR3 loop is CASSLSYYGYTF. CDR3 bases: TGTGCCAGCAGTCTCTCCTACTATGGCTACACCTTC.